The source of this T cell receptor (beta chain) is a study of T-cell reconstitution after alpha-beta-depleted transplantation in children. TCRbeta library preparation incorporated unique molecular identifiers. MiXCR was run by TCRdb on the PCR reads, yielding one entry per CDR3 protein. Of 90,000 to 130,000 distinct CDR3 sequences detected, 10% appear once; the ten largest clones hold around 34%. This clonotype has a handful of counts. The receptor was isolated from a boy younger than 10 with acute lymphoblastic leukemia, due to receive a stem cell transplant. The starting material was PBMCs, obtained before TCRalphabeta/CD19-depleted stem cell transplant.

CDR3 coding DNA: TGCGCCAGCAGCTTGGGGACTAGCGCCTCCTGGGCCAACGTCCTGACTTTC. Encoded protein: CASSLGTSASWANVLTF. The genes are TRBV5-1 and TRBJ2-6; 9 bases map to TRBD2. The CDR3 totals 17 residues. Germline loops: CDR1 SGHRS, CDR2 YFSETQ. Trimming cost V 0 bases and J 5 bases; bases outside gene matches: 6.